The source of this TCR beta chain is a study of blood T cell repertoires in COVID-19. This CDR3 has 15 amino acids. CDR1 is SEHNR and CDR2 is FQNEAQ in the germline V gene (reference sequence). The V and J ends lost 6 bases and 7 bases, in that order; junction bases with no gene match: 14. The method was immunoSEQ multiplex PCR; TCRdb's version includes in-frame clones alone and lacks a portion of them. The table lists over 200,000 clones, 88% of them singletons. The chain links TRBV7-9 to TRBJ2-5; 7 bases align to TRBD2. The source material was PBMCs or T cells enriched from blood (not recorded which). The sequence was collected from a woman aged 40-49 years with acute COVID-19. The CDR3 is CASRKTGAREGTQYF. The CDR3 nucleotides read TGTGCCAGCAGGAAGACCGGGGCCAGGGAGGGGACCCAGTACTTC.